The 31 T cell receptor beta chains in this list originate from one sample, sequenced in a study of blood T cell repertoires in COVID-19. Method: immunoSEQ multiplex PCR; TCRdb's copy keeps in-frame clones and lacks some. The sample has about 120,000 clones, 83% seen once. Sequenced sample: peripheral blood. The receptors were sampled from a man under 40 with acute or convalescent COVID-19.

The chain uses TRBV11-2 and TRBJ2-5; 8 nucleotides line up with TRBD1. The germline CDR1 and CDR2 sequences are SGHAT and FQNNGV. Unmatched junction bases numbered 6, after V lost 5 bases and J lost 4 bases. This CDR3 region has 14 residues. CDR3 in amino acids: CASSTSGGGETQYF. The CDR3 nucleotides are TGTGCCAGCAGCACTTCAGGGGGCGGAGAGACCCAGTACTTC.

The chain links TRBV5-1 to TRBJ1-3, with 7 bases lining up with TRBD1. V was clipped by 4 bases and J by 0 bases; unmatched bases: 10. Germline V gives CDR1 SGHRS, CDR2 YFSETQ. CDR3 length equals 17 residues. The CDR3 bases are TGCGCCAGCAGCCAACGAGGACAGGAGCTCTCTGGAAACACCATATATTTT. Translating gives CASSQRGQELSGNTIYF.

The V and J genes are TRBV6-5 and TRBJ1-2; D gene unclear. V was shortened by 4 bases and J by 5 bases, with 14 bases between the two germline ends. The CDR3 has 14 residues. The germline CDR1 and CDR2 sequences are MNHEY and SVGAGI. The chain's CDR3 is CASSSGITQYGYTF. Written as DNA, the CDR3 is TGTGCCAGCAGTTCCGGGATCACTCAATATGGCTACACCTTC.

The CDR3 DNA is TGTGCCAGCAGCCGAACGGGTAGTAAGCCCCAGCATTTT. Its translation is CASSRTGSKPQHF. This chain joins TRBV7-8 and TRBJ1-5; no firm D call. This CDR3 comprises 13 residues. Per germline, CDR1 SGHVS and CDR2 FQNEAQ. V was shortened by 5 bases and J by 8 bases, with 13 bases between the two germline ends.

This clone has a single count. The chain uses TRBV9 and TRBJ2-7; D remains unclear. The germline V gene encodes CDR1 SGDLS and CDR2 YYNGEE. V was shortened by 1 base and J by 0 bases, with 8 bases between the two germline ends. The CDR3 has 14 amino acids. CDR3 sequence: CASSVNSLSYEQYF. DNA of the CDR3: TGTGCCAGCAGCGTAAACAGTCTCTCCTACGAGCAGTACTTC.

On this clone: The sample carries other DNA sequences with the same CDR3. CDR3 DNA sequence: TGCAGCGTCGAGGACAGGGGCACCTACGAGCAGTACTTC. Its protein is CSVEDRGTYEQYF. The chain carries TRBV29-1 and TRBJ2-7, with 9 nucleotides matching TRBD1. Germline CDR1 SQVTM, CDR2 ANQGSEA. CDR3 length: 13 residues. Trimming took 6 bases from V and 2 from J; bases not matched to a gene: 5.

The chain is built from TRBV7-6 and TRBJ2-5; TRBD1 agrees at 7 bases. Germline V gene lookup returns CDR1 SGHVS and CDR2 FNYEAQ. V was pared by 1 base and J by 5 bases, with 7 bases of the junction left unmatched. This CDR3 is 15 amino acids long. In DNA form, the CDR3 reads TGTGCCAGCAGCTTAGGTTCCCCCAGGGGGGAGACCCAGTACTTC. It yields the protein CASSLGSPRGETQYF.

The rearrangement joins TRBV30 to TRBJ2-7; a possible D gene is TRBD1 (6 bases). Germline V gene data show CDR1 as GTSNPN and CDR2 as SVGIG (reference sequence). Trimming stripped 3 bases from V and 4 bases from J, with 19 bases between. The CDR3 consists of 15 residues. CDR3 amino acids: CAWSRGRDGAYEQYV. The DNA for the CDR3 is TGTGCCTGGAGCAGGGGCAGGGATGGGGCTTACGAGCAGTACGTC.

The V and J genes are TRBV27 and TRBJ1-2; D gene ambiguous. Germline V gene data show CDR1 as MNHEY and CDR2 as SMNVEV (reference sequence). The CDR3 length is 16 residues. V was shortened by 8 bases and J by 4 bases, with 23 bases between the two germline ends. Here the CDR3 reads CASGPGGGRIRYGYTF. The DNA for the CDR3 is TGTGCCAGCGGCCCGGGCGGAGGCCGAATCCGCTATGGCTACACCTTC.

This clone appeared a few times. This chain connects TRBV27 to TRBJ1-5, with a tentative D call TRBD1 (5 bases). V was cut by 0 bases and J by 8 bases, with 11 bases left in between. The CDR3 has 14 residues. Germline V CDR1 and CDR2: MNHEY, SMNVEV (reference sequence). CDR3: CASSLSPAGEPQHF. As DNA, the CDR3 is TGTGCCAGCAGTTTATCCCCGGCGGGGGAGCCCCAGCATTTT.

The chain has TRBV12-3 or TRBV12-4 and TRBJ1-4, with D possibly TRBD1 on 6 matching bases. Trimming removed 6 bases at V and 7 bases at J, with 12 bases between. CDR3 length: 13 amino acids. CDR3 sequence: CASSLGGGEKLFF. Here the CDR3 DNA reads TGTGCCAGCAGCCTAGGGGGTGGTGAAAAACTGTTTTTT.

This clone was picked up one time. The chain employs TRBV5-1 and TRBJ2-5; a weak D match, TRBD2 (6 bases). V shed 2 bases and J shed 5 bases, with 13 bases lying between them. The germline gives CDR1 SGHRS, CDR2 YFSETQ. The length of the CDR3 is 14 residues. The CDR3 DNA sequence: TGCGCCAGCAGCTTTCTATCGGGAGCGGAGACCCAGTACTTC. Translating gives CASSFLSGAETQYF.

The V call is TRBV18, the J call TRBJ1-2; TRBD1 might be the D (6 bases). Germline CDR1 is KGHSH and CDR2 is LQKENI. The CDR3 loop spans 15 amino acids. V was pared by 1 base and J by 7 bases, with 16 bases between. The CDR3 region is CASSPRSQGPGGYTF. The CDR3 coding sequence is TGTGCCAGCTCACCACGGTCACAGGGCCCGGGTGGCTACACCTTC.

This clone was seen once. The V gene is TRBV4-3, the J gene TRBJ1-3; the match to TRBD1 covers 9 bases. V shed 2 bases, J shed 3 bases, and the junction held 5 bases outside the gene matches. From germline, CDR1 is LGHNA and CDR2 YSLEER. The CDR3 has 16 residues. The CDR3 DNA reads TGCGCCAGCAGCCAACGGGACAGGGAGGGTGGAAACACCATATATTTT. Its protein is CASSQRDREGGNTIYF.

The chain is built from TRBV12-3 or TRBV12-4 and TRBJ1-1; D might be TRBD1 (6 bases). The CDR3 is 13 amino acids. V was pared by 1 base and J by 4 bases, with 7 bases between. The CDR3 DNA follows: TGTGCCAGCAGTTTAGGAGGGGGCACTGAAGCTTTCTTT. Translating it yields CASSLGGGTEAFF.

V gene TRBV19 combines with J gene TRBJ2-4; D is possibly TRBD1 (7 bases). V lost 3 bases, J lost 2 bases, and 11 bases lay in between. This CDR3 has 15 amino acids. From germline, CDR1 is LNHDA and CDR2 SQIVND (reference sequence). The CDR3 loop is CASSIAGGSKNIQYF. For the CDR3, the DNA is TGTGCCAGTAGTATCGCAGGGGGGTCCAAAAACATTCAGTACTTC.

Here the CDR3 reads CASSRRTGRMNTGELFF. CDR3 sequence (DNA): TGTGCCAGCAGTCGACGGACAGGGCGAATGAACACCGGGGAGCTGTTTTTT. The chain joins TRBV6-6 to TRBJ2-2; the match to TRBD1 covers 8 bases. Losses at the gene ends were 5 bases for V and 1 base for J; bases not matched to a gene: 9. The germline CDR1 and CDR2 sequences are MNHNY and SVGAGI (reference sequence). The CDR3 contains 17 residues.

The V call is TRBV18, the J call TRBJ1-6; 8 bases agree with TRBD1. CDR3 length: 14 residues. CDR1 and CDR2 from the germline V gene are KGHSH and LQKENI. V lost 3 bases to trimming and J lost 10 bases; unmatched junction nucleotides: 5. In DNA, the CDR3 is TGTGCCAGCTCACCCACAGGGGGACGATCACCCCTCCACTTT. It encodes CASSPTGGRSPLHF.

The CDR3 sequence is CAWSVADRGPAFF. CDR3 bases: TGTGCCTGGAGTGTAGCGGACAGGGGGCCTGCTTTCTTT. The V and J genes are TRBV30 and TRBJ1-1, with 11 bases lining up with TRBD1. With 0 bases clipped from V and 11 bases from J, the junction kept 5 bases outside the gene matches. The CDR3 is 13 residues long. The germline CDR1 and CDR2 sequences are GTSNPN and SVGIG (reference sequence).

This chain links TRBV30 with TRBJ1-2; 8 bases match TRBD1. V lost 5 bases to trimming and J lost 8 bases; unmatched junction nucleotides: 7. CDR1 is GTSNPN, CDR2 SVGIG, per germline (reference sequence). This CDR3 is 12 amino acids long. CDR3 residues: CAWDPDRAGYTF. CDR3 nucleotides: TGTGCCTGGGACCCGGACAGGGCAGGCTACACCTTC.

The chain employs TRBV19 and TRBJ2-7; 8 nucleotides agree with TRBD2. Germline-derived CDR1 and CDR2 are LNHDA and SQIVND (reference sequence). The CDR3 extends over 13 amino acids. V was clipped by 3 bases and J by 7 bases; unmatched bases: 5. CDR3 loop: CASSMAAGGEQYV. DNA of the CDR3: TGTGCCAGTAGTATGGCCGCGGGGGGTGAGCAGTACGTC.

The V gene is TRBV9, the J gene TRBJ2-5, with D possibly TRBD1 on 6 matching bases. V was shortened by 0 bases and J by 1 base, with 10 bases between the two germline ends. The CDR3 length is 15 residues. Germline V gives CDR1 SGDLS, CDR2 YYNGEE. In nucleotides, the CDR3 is TGTGCCAGCAGCGTAGGACAGGTCAGCCAAGAGACCCAGTACTTC. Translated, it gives CASSVGQVSQETQYF.

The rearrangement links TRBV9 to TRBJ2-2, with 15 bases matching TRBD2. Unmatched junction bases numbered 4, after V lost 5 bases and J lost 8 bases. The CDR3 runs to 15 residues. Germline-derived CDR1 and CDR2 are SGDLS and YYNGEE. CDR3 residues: CASRGTSGGSGELFF. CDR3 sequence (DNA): TGTGCCAGCAGAGGGACTAGCGGGGGGTCTGGGGAGCTGTTTTTT.

This chain's CDR3 is CASSQEKSSGGSNEQFF. DNA of the CDR3: TGTGCCAGCAGCCAAGAGAAATCTAGCGGGGGGAGCAATGAGCAGTTCTTC. The genes are TRBV4-2 and TRBJ2-1, with TRBD2 matching over 11 bases. The CDR3 is 17 residues long. V shed 0 bases and J 6 bases; nucleotides not matched to a gene: 7. Per the germline V gene, CDR1 is LGHNA and CDR2 is YNFKEQ.

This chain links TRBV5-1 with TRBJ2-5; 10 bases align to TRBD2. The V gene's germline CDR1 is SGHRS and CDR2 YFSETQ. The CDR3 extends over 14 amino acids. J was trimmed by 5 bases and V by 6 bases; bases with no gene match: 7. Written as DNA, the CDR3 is TGCGCCAGCAACCCGAGCGGGGGGGCGGAGACCCAGTACTTC. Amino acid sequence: CASNPSGGAETQYF.

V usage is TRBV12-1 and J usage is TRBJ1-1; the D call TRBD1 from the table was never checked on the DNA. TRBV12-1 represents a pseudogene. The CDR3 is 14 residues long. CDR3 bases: TGTGCCAGCAGCTTCAGGACAGTCAACACTGAAGCTTTCTTT. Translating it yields CASSFRTVNTEAFF.

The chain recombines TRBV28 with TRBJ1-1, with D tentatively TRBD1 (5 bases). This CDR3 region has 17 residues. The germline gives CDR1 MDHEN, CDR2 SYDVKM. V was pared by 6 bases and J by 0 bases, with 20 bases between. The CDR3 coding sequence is TGTGCCAGCAGCCCCGCGGCGGGGCGGGGGATGAACACTGAAGCTTTCTTT. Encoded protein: CASSPAAGRGMNTEAFF.

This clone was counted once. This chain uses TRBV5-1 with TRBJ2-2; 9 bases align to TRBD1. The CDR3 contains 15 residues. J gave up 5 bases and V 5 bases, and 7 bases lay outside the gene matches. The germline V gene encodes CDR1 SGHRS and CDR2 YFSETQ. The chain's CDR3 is CASRRDRAGTGELFF. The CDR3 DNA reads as TGCGCCAGCAGACGGGACAGGGCGGGAACCGGGGAGCTGTTTTTT.

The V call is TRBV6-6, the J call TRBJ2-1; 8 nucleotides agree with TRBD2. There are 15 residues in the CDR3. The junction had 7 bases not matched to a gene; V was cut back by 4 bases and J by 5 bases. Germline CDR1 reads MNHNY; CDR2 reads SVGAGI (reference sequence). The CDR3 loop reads CASSSAGGLNNEQFF. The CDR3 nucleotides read TGTGCCAGCAGTTCGGCGGGAGGACTAAACAATGAGCAGTTCTTC.

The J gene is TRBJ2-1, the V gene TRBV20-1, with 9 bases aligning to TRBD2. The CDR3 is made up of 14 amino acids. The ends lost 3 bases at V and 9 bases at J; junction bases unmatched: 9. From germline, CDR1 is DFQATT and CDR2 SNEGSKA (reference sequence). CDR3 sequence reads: CSASGGRARGEQFF. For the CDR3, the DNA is TGCAGTGCTAGTGGCGGGAGGGCCCGCGGTGAGCAGTTCTTC.

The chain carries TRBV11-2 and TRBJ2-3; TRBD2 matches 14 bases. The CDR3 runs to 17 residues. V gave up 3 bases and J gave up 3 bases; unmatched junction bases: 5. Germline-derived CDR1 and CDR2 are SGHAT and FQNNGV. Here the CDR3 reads CASSLGGLAGVTDTQYF. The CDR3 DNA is TGTGCCAGCAGCTTGGGGGGACTAGCGGGAGTTACAGATACGCAGTATTTT.